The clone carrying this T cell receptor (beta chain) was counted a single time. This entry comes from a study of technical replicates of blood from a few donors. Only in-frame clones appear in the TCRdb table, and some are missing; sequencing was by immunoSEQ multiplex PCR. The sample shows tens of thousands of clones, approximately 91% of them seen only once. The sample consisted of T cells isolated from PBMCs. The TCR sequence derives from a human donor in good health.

The DNA of the CDR3 is TGTGCCAGCAGCCCAGGGACAGAGTCCTACGAGCAGTACTTC. The encoded protein is CASSPGTESYEQYF. The chain combines TRBV7-9 with TRBJ2-7; TRBD1 agrees at 7 bases. Trimming cost V 5 bases and J 1 base; bases outside gene matches: 5. CDR1 is SEHNR and CDR2 is FQNEAQ in the germline V gene (reference sequence). The CDR3 covers 14 residues.